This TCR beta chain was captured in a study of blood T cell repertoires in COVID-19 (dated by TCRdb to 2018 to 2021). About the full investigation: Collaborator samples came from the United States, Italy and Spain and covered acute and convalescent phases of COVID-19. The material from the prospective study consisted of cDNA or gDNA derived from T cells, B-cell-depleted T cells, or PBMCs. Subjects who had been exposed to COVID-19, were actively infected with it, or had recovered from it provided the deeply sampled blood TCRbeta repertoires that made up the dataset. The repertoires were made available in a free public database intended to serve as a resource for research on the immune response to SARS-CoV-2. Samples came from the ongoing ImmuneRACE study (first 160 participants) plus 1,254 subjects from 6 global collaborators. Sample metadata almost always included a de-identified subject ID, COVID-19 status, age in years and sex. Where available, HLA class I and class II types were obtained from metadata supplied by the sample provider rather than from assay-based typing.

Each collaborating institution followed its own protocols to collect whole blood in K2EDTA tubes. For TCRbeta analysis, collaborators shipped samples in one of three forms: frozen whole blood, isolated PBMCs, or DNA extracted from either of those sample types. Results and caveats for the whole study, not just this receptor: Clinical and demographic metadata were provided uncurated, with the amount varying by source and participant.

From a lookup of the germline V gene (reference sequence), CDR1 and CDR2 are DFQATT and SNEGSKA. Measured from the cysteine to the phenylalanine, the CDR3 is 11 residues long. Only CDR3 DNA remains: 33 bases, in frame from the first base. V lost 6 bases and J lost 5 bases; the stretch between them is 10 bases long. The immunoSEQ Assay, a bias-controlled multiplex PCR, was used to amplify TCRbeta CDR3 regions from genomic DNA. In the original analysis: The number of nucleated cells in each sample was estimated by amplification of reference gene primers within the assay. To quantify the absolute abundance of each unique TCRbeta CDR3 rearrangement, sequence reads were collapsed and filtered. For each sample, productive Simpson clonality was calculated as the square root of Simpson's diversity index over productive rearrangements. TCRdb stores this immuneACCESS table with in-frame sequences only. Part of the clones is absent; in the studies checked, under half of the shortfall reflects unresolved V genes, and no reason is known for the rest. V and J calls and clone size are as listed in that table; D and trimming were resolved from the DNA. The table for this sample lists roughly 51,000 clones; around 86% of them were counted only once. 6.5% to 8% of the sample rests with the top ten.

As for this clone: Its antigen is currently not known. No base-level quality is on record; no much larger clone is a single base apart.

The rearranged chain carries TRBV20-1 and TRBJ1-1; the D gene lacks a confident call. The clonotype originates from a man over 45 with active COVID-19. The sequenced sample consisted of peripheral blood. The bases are TGCAGTGCCAGCGGGAGGACTGAAGCTTTCTTT. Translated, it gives CSASGRTEAFF.